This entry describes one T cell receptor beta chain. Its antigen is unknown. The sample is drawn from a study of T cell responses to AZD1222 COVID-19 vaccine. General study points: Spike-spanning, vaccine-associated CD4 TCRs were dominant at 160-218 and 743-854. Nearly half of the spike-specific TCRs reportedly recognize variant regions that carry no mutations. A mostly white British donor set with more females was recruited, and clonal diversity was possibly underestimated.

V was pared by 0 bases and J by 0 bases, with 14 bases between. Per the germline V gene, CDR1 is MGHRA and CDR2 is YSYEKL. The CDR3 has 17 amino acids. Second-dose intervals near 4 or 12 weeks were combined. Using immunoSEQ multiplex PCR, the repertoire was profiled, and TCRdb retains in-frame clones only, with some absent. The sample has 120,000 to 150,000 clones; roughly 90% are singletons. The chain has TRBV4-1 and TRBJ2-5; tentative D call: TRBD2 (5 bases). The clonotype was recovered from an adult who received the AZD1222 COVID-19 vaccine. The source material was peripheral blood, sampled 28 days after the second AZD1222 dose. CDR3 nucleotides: TGCGCCAGCAGCCAAGATCAAGTGCCGGGGAACCAAGAGACCCAGTACTTC. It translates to CASSQDQVPGNQETQYF.